Described below is a single TCR beta chain sequence and its context. Its antigen is currently unknown. The CDR3 totals 14 residues. Germline loops: CDR1 SQVTM, CDR2 ANQGSEA. Trimming cost V 5 bases and J 0 bases, with 13 bases left between them. PCR involved 60 Vbeta and 13 Jbeta primers. The method was immunoSEQ multiplex PCR; TCRdb's version includes in-frame clones alone and lacks a portion of them. In total, the table holds fewer than 110,000 clones. Each donor was healthy, and each was a bone marrow donor. This entry is derived from a study of cytomegalovirus exposure and HLA in healthy donors. Study context: Earlier sequencing of about 179 million T cells yielded approximately 100 million unique TCR beta sequences. Findings and caveats of the study: One cluster of highly shared sequence variants probably arose as a sequencing artifact.

The J gene is TRBJ1-1, the V gene TRBV29-1; TRBD1 might be the D (5 bases). The TCR sequence derives from a man aged 35 to 55 in good health and CMV-seronegative. The specimen sequenced was PBMCs. CDR3 DNA: TGCAGCGTTAAACCTCGGGGGTTGAACACTGAAGCTTTCTTT. Its protein product is CSVKPRGLNTEAFF.